Presented here are 8 T cell receptor beta chains from one specimen sequenced in a study of T-cell memory formation after mild COVID-19. MiXCR, run by TCRdb on the 5' RACE reads, gives a single entry per CDR3 protein. This sample has 500,000 to 550,000 distinct CDR3 sequences, with around 21% found just once. Input material: PBMCs or a T cell subset sorted from them (not recorded which). The receptors shown here come from an adult woman who had mild COVID-19 (a few samples of this study predate the infection). Cell type and time point are not known.

A few counts support this clonotype. The DNA for the CDR3 is TGTGCCAGCAGCGTCCGGGGGCTACGAGAGCAGTTCTTC. Protein sequence: CASSVRGLREQFF. The chain combines TRBV7-9 with TRBJ2-1; tentatively, D is TRBD1 or TRBD2 (6 bases each). Germline V gives CDR1 SEHNR, CDR2 FQNEAQ (reference sequence). The CDR3 totals 13 residues. Trimming shortened V by 5 bases and J by 10 bases, and 15 bases separated the two germline ends.

The genes are TRBV6-6 and TRBJ1-1, with D perhaps matching TRBD1 (6 bases). The CDR3 consists of 15 residues. The germline CDR1 and CDR2 sequences are MNHNY and SVGAGI (reference sequence). V was clipped by 6 bases and J by 7 bases, with 21 bases between them. CDR3 amino acids: CASSAYISSGDEAFF. The CDR3 DNA sequence: TGTGCCAGCAGCGCCTACATATCCTCAGGGGATGAAGCTTTCTTT.

This clonotype has just a few counts. V usage is TRBV7-7 and J usage is TRBJ2-1; 11 bases agree with TRBD2. From germline, CDR1 is SSHAT and CDR2 FNYEAQ (reference sequence). V gave up 5 bases and J gave up 4 bases; unmatched junction bases: 7. The CDR3 runs to 16 residues. This CDR3 reads CASSPGTSGVYNEQFF. The CDR3 region has the DNA TGTGCCAGCAGCCCTGGGACTAGCGGAGTTTACAATGAGCAGTTCTTC.

V and J are TRBV21-1 and TRBJ1-6; TRBD1 is the table's D call and was not checked against the DNA. TRBV21-1 counts as a pseudogene. This CDR3 spans 12 amino acids. The CDR3 coding sequence is TGTGCCAGCGGGACAGTAAATTCACCCCTCCACTTT. It specifies CASGTVNSPLHF.

This clonotype was observed many times. The J gene is TRBJ2-7, the V gene TRBV5-1; the D gene is possibly TRBD2 (6 bases). The CDR3 has 15 amino acids. Trimming removed 2 bases from V and 7 bases from J, with 19 bases in between. Germline loops: CDR1 SGHRS, CDR2 YFSETQ. CDR3 sequence (DNA): TGCGCCAGCAGCTTTGATTTAGGGACCGGGGGAGAGCAGTACTTC. This sequence encodes CASSFDLGTGGEQYF.

This chain joins TRBV7-9 and TRBJ1-1; D uncertain. V shed 2 bases and J shed 4 bases, with 20 bases lying between them. The CDR3 is 17 amino acids. The germline V gene encodes CDR1 SEHNR and CDR2 FQNEAQ (reference sequence). DNA for the CDR3: TGTGCCAGCAGCTTAAATTCCAGGCACCTCTGGGGCACTGAAGCTTTCTTT. Protein sequence: CASSLNSRHLWGTEAFF.

This chain connects TRBV20-1 to TRBJ2-7, with 8 bases identical to TRBD2. V shed 5 bases, J shed 0 bases, and the junction held 6 bases outside the gene matches. From germline, CDR1 is DFQATT and CDR2 SNEGSKA (reference sequence). CDR3 length: 14 residues. As DNA, the CDR3 is TGCAGTGCTGCGGTAGCGGGACGCTCCTACGAGCAGTACTTC. Translating gives CSAAVAGRSYEQYF.

Only a few counts were recorded for this clonotype. The V call is TRBV7-3, the J call TRBJ1-1; D is possibly TRBD1 (5 bases). V was cut by 5 bases and J by 1 base, with 14 bases left in between. The CDR3 covers 15 residues. Germline loops: CDR1 SGHTA, CDR2 FQGTGA. CDR3 nucleotides: TGTGCCAGCAGCCCCACAACAGGCCCGAACACTGAAGCTTTCTTT. Translating gives CASSPTTGPNTEAFF.